Presented here are 23 T cell receptor beta chains from one specimen sequenced in a study of technical replicates of blood from a handful of donors. Clones were sequenced by immunoSEQ multiplex PCR, and TCRdb holds only the in-frame ones, with some missing. In the table there are tens of thousands of clones, about 94% of which are singletons. Sample: T cells isolated from PBMCs. The receptors come from a human donor in good health.

The V call is TRBV27, the J call TRBJ1-1, with 8 nucleotides matching TRBD1. Germline loops: CDR1 MNHEY, CDR2 SMNVEV (reference sequence). Trimming at V came to 5 bases and at J to 5 bases, leaving 7 bases not matched to a gene. The CDR3 covers 14 residues. The CDR3 nucleotides read TGTGCCAGCAGTCGACAGGGGCCTGGGACTGAAGCTTTCTTT. This sequence encodes CASSRQGPGTEAFF.

This rearrangement joins TRBV11-2 to TRBJ2-7, with TRBD2 as a possible D gene (5 bases). V was shortened by 5 bases and J by 9 bases, with 23 bases between the two germline ends. Germline CDR1 reads SGHAT; CDR2 reads FQNNGV. The CDR3 runs 15 residues. The CDR3 nucleotides read TGTGCCAGCAGCGCCCCGAGTACGGGATTTGACGGGCAGTACTTC. This gives the protein CASSAPSTGFDGQYF.

The rearrangement links TRBV6-5 to TRBJ1-2; TRBD1 agrees at 7 bases. In germline, CDR1 is MNHEY, CDR2 SVGAGI. This CDR3 region has 14 residues. After removal of 0 bases from V and 4 bases from J, the junction contained 2 bases not matched to a gene. As DNA, the CDR3 is TGTGCCAGCAGTTACTCGACAGGGCCCTATGGCTACACCTTC. Protein: CASSYSTGPYGYTF.

This chain uses TRBV11-2 with TRBJ2-2; TRBD1 agrees at 8 bases. CDR1 SGHAT and CDR2 FQNNGV come from the germline V gene. J lost 6 bases, V lost 4 bases, and 16 bases had no gene match. This CDR3 has 18 amino acids. The CDR3 DNA reads TGTGCCAGCAGCTCCCGAACATATGACAGGGGAGTAGCCGGGGAGCTGTTTTTT. Translating gives CASSSRTYDRGVAGELFF.

This clone appeared once. The V gene is TRBV27, the J gene TRBJ2-1; D is perhaps TRBD1 (5 bases). Germline loops: CDR1 MNHEY, CDR2 SMNVEV (reference sequence). The length of the CDR3 is 13 residues. The V end lost 2 bases, the J end lost 4 bases, and 6 bases lay between the germline ends. The CDR3 nucleotides are TGTGCCAGCAGTTTAAGACAGTACAATGAGCAGTTCTTC. Translated: CASSLRQYNEQFF.

The genes are TRBV27 and TRBJ1-1; D is undetermined. This CDR3 spans 14 amino acids. Trimming took off 6 bases at V and 5 bases at J, with 16 bases between the two ends. Germline V gene sequence: CDR1 MNHEY, CDR2 SMNVEV (reference sequence). In nucleotides, the CDR3 is TGTGCCAGCAGCTTTACGGGAGGGCCTACTGAAGCTTTCTTT. Its protein is CASSFTGGPTEAFF.

This clone is a singleton in its sample. The chain employs TRBV6-4 and TRBJ2-7, with D uncertain. V gave up 11 bases and J gave up 5 bases, with 10 bases separating them. CDR3 length: 10 residues. The V gene's germline CDR1 is MRHNA and CDR2 SNTAGT. This CDR3 reads CAGPLDEQYF. The CDR3 DNA is TGTGCCGGCCCTCTTGACGAGCAGTACTTC.

This chain uses TRBV18 with TRBJ2-5; 14 nucleotides line up with TRBD2. The CDR3 contains 18 residues. The trim removed 4 bases at V and 2 bases at J, leaving 9 bases unmatched. From germline, CDR1 is KGHSH and CDR2 LQKENI. The CDR3 nucleotides read TGTGCCAGCTCACAACGACTAGCGGGGGGGCCTCGGCAAGAGACCCAGTACTTC. It translates to CASSQRLAGGPRQETQYF.

Here the CDR3 reads CASNFSGRTLYEQYF. CDR3 in DNA: TGTGCCAGCAACTTTAGCGGGAGGACCCTCTACGAGCAGTACTTC. The chain carries TRBV7-6 and TRBJ2-7; 10 nucleotides align to TRBD2. Germline V gives CDR1 SGHVS, CDR2 FNYEAQ. J gave up 3 bases and V 7 bases, and 9 bases lay outside the gene matches. The CDR3 has 15 residues. Supplemented by reference TRBV7-6 and TRBJ2-7, the full variable domain reads GAGVSQSPRYKVTKRGQDVALRCDPISGHVSLYWYRQALGQGPEFLTYFNYEAQQDKSGLPNDRFSAERPEGSISTLTIQRTEQRDSAMYRCASNFSGRTLYEQYFGPGTRLTVT.

The chain carries TRBV28 and TRBJ1-3; a possible D gene is TRBD1 (5 bases). Per germline, CDR1 MDHEN and CDR2 SYDVKM. Trimming left V 6 bases short and J 2 bases short, with 8 bases between. This CDR3 contains 13 residues. The CDR3 spells CASRPRAGNTIYF. CDR3 sequence (DNA): TGTGCCAGCAGGCCCAGGGCTGGAAACACCATATATTTT.

The chain is built from TRBV18 and TRBJ2-2, with 8 nucleotides matching TRBD1. The germline V gene has CDR1 KGHSH and CDR2 LQKENI. The trim removed 2 bases at V and 0 bases at J, leaving 5 bases unmatched. CDR3 length: 17 amino acids. This chain's CDR3 is CASSPWGTGANTGELFF. For the CDR3, the DNA is TGTGCCAGCTCACCATGGGGGACAGGTGCGAACACCGGGGAGCTGTTTTTT.

This chain uses TRBV9 with TRBJ1-6; 9 nucleotides line up with TRBD1. V was pared by 4 bases and J by 8 bases, with 7 bases of the junction left unmatched. There are 15 residues in the CDR3. Germline CDR1 is SGDLS and CDR2 is YYNGEE. CDR3 coding DNA: TGTGCCAGCAGCCCCGGACAGGGGAAGGATTCACCCCTCCACTTT. Protein sequence: CASSPGQGKDSPLHF.

V gene TRBV6-4 combines with J gene TRBJ2-7; 11 bases line up with TRBD2. Germline V gene sequence: CDR1 MRHNA, CDR2 SNTAGT. CDR3 size: 15 residues. V shed 4 bases, J shed 2 bases, and the junction held 4 bases outside the gene matches. The CDR3 bases are TGTGCCAGCAGTGTAGTAGCGGGAGGGCCCTACGAGCAGTACTTC. Translation gives CASSVVAGGPYEQYF.

V is TRBV30 and J is TRBJ1-3, with D tentatively TRBD1 (6 bases). Germline CDR1 and CDR2: GTSNPN and SVGIG (reference sequence). The CDR3 extends over 16 amino acids. V was pared by 5 bases and J by 3 bases, with 20 bases between. The CDR3: CAWRRGGYRGGNTIYF. CDR3 coding DNA: TGTGCCTGGCGCAGGGGTGGGTACAGAGGTGGAAACACCATATATTTT.

The chain is built from TRBV14 and TRBJ2-5; 10 nucleotides align to TRBD2. Germline V CDR1 and CDR2: SGHDN, FVKESK. V trimming: 4 bases; J trimming: 5 bases; junction bases outside the gene matches: 4. CDR3 length equals 14 residues. CDR3 sequence reads: CASSRVGLAETQYF. In DNA form, the CDR3 reads TGTGCCAGCAGCCGGGTGGGACTAGCGGAGACCCAGTACTTC.

The chain recombines TRBV28 with TRBJ2-2; TRBD1 is a possible D gene (5 bases). Trimming cost V 2 bases and J 3 bases, with 7 bases left between them. The CDR3 contains 14 residues. CDR1 is MDHEN and CDR2 is SYDVKM in the germline V gene. CDR3 loop: CASSLPRDTGELFF. The CDR3 bases are TGTGCCAGCAGTTTACCCAGGGACACCGGGGAGCTGTTTTTT.

Here the CDR3 reads CASRQGLSPTIYF. CDR3 nucleotide sequence: TGTGCCAGCAGACAGGGCTTATCCCCAACCATATATTTT. The V gene is TRBV28, the J gene TRBJ1-3; D is possibly TRBD1 (6 bases). V was trimmed by 6 bases and J by 10 bases, leaving 16 bases between them. The germline V gene encodes CDR1 MDHEN and CDR2 SYDVKM. The CDR3 length is 13 residues.

The V call is TRBV11-3, the J call TRBJ2-7, with no clear D. CDR1 SGHNT and CDR2 YENEEA come from the germline V gene. V was clipped by 6 bases and J by 4 bases, with 19 bases between them. This CDR3 contains 15 residues. In DNA, the CDR3 is TGTGCCAGCAGGTATACTACTTCCCCCGCTTACGAGCAGTACTTC. Amino acids: CASRYTTSPAYEQYF.

J is TRBJ2-7 and V is TRBV7-8, with a tentative D call TRBD2 (6 bases). Between the trimmed V and J ends, which lost 4 bases and 1 base, there was a span of 20 bases. The germline CDR1 and CDR2 sequences are SGHVS and FQNEAQ. The CDR3 sequence is 17 residues long. CDR3 residues: CASSSIIWGERSYEQYF. DNA of the CDR3: TGTGCCAGCAGCTCCATAATTTGGGGGGAGAGGTCCTACGAGCAGTACTTC.

This chain connects TRBV12-5 to TRBJ2-1, with D unclear. Germline-derived CDR1 and CDR2 are LGHNT and FRNRAP. The CDR3 sequence is 17 residues long. The V gene lost 0 bases and the J gene lost 0 bases, with 12 bases spanning the gap. CDR3 sequence (DNA): TGTGCTAGTGGTTTGGTACGGTTGGAGAGCTCCTACAATGAGCAGTTCTTC. Residues: CASGLVRLESSYNEQFF.

This clone was counted a single time. The chain has TRBV13 and TRBJ1-4; 8 bases map to TRBD1. Germline V gene lookup returns CDR1 PRHDT and CDR2 FYEKMQ (reference sequence). The CDR3 length is 14 residues. V gave up 6 bases and J gave up 3 bases; unmatched junction bases: 3. DNA for the CDR3: TGTGCCAGCAGGCAGGGGGCAGCTAATGAAAAACTGTTTTTT. It specifies CASRQGAANEKLFF. Full variable domain (missing parts from reference TRBV13 and TRBJ1-4): AAGVIQSPRHLIKEKRETATLKCYPIPRHDTVYWYQQGPGQDPQFLISFYEKMQSDKGSIPDRFSAQQFSDYHSELNMSSLELGDSALYFCASRQGAANEKLFFGSGTQLSVL.

This rearrangement joins TRBV28 to TRBJ2-1; weak D call: TRBD1 (6 bases). Trimming took 4 bases from V and 0 from J, leaving 19 bases between them. The CDR3 has 18 amino acids. Germline assignment: CDR1 MDHEN and CDR2 SYDVKM. CDR3: CASSSHQQGLSSYNEQFF. CDR3 sequence (DNA): TGTGCCAGCAGTTCCCACCAGCAGGGGCTCAGCTCCTACAATGAGCAGTTCTTC.

This chain links TRBV18 with TRBJ1-1; 7 bases align to TRBD1. The CDR3 contains 15 residues. The J segment lost 4 bases and the V segment lost 0 bases, leaving 5 bases of the junction unmatched. CDR1 and CDR2 (germline): KGHSH, LQKENI. The CDR3 region is CASSPPRTGSTEAFF. CDR3 bases: TGTGCCAGCTCACCACCGAGGACAGGTAGCACTGAAGCTTTCTTT.